The 20 T cell receptor beta chains below were found in one sample sequenced in a study of T cells in localized non-small cell lung cancer. Using immunoSEQ multiplex PCR, the repertoire was profiled, and TCRdb retains in-frame clones only, with some absent. Here the sample spans approximately 30,000 clones, under 85% being singletons. The specimen was peripheral blood, collected before any cancer treatment. These TCRs come from an older male donor with stage II squamous cell lung carcinoma.

The genes are TRBV6-5 and TRBJ2-2; TRBD2 matches at 9 bases. CDR1 and CDR2 from the germline V gene are MNHEY and SVGAGI. With 1 base clipped from V and 6 bases from J, the junction kept 6 bases outside the gene matches. The CDR3 runs 16 residues. DNA for the CDR3: TGTGCCAGCAGTTACTGGTCTGCGGGAGGGCCCGGGGAGCTGTTTTTT. Its protein product is CASSYWSAGGPGELFF.

The genes are TRBV10-3 and TRBJ2-3; possibly TRBD1 for D (5 bases). The CDR3 extends over 12 amino acids. V dropped 4 bases and J dropped 4 bases, with 6 bases sitting between them. Germline V CDR1 and CDR2: ENHRY, SYGVKD. The CDR3 nucleotides read TGTGCCATCAGTGTAGGGGCAGATACGCAGTATTTT. As protein: CAISVGADTQYF.

The V gene is TRBV29-1, the J gene TRBJ2-7, with no clear D. The CDR3 spans 13 residues. V shed 4 bases and J shed 4 bases, with 14 bases lying between them. Germline CDR1 is SQVTM and CDR2 is ANQGSEA. The DNA of the CDR3 is TGCAGCGTTGGGGGTCTAGGTTCTTACGAGCAGTACTTC. The encoded protein is CSVGGLGSYEQYF.

This clone occurred a few times. The chain carries TRBV7-6 and TRBJ2-7; D is perhaps TRBD1 (7 bases). With 5 bases removed from V and 3 bases from J, the gap between germline ends came to 17 bases. The germline V gene has CDR1 SGHVS and CDR2 FNYEAQ. The CDR3 has 15 residues. The CDR3: CASSLQGGVSYEQYF. The DNA for the CDR3 is TGTGCCAGCAGCCTCCAGGGGGGAGTTAGCTACGAGCAGTACTTC.

This rearrangement joins TRBV16 to TRBJ1-2; no definite D call. The germline V gene encodes CDR1 KGHSY and CDR2 FQNENV. CDR3 length: 15 amino acids. Trimming cost V 0 bases and J 0 bases, with 8 bases left between them. The CDR3, as DNA: TGTGCCAGCAGCCAATCAGAGGGTCCTAACTATGGCTACACCTTC. This encodes CASSQSEGPNYGYTF.

The chain employs TRBV7-2 and TRBJ2-1; no definite D call. The CDR3 length is 12 residues. The germline V gene has CDR1 SGHTA and CDR2 FQGNSA. V dropped 2 bases and J dropped 6 bases, with 5 bases sitting between them. The CDR3 coding sequence is TGTGCCAGCAGCTTACAGTTCAATGAGCAGTTCTTC. Protein product: CASSLQFNEQFF. The whole variable domain, remainder taken from reference TRBV7-2 and TRBJ2-1, is GAGVSQSPSNKVTEKGKDVELRCDPISGHTALYWYRQSLGQGLEFLIYFQGNSAPDKSGLPSDRFSAERTGGSVSTLTIQRTQQEDSAVYLCASSLQFNEQFFGPGTRLTVL.

The gene calls are TRBV6-5 and TRBJ2-7; D is undetermined. V lost 6 bases and J 2 bases, leaving 14 bases between the germline ends. The germline V gene encodes CDR1 MNHEY and CDR2 SVGAGI. CDR3 length: 14 amino acids. CDR3 amino acids: CASRGTDDPYEQYF. DNA of the CDR3: TGTGCCAGCAGGGGAACGGACGACCCCTACGAGCAGTACTTC.

The V gene is TRBV4-3, the J gene TRBJ2-3; D is undetermined. The CDR3 is 13 residues long. V was clipped by 1 base and J by 6 bases, with 8 bases between them. Looked up from germline, CDR1 is LGHNA and CDR2 is YSLEER. The CDR3 DNA follows: TGCGCCAGCAGCCAAGGTATCGGGGATACGCAGTATTTT. As protein: CASSQGIGDTQYF.

This clone is a singleton in its sample. One junction end disagrees with the germline gene, perhaps due to a read error. Within the sample, other DNA sequences also encode this same CDR3. The chain is built from TRBV5-6 and TRBJ1-2; D unclear. CDR1 and CDR2 (germline): SGHDT, YYEEEE. The length of the CDR3 is 11 residues. Written as DNA, the CDR3 is TGCGCCAGCAGCTTCCATGATGGCTACACCTTC. Protein product: CASSFHDGYTF. Drawing the rest from reference TRBV5-6 and TRBJ1-2, the complete variable domain is DAGVTQSPTHLIKTRGQQVTLRCSPKSGHDTVSWYQQALGQGPQFIFQYYEEEERQRGNFPDRFSGHQFPNYSSELNVNALLLGDSALYLCASSFHDGYTFGSGTRLTVV.

This clone came up once. The gene calls are TRBV28 and TRBJ1-4; a weak D match, TRBD1 (6 bases). The CDR3 is 18 residues long. V was shortened by 6 bases and J by 5 bases, with 25 bases between the two germline ends. Germline CDR1 MDHEN, CDR2 SYDVKM. The CDR3 is CASSPTYTQGRVNEKLFF. For the CDR3, the DNA is TGTGCCAGCAGCCCCACATACACACAGGGCCGGGTAAATGAAAAACTGTTTTTT.

The genes are TRBV4-1 and TRBJ2-7; TRBD1 aligns across 7 bases. Germline V CDR1 and CDR2: MGHRA, YSYEKL. The V and J ends lost 0 bases and 12 bases, in that order; junction bases with no gene match: 5. The CDR3 is 12 residues long. The DNA of the CDR3 is TGCGCCAGCAGCCAAGATAAGGGGGCGCTGTACTTC. Its translation: CASSQDKGALYF.

This clone came up a few times. The rearrangement links TRBV18 to TRBJ1-5, with a possible D match to TRBD1 (6 bases). The V gene lost 6 bases and the J gene lost 4 bases, with 13 bases spanning the gap. Per the germline V gene, CDR1 is KGHSH and CDR2 is LQKENI. CDR3 length: 14 residues. The CDR3 DNA reads as TGTGCCAGCTCCCCGCTACAGGGAAATCAGCCCCAGCATTTT. Amino acids: CASSPLQGNQPQHF.

This clone was detected only once. The chain joins TRBV5-6 to TRBJ2-4; 7 nucleotides match TRBD2. The germline V gene encodes CDR1 SGHDT and CDR2 YYEEEE. The CDR3 is made up of 15 amino acids. The trim removed 4 bases at V and 6 bases at J, leaving 10 bases unmatched. CDR3 bases: TGTGCCAGCAGCCCGACTGGCGGGGGAACAAACATTCAGTACTTC. This sequence encodes CASSPTGGGTNIQYF.

J is TRBJ2-7 and V is TRBV4-1; 10 nucleotides line up with TRBD1. V gave up 10 bases and J gave up 5 bases; unmatched junction bases: 11. The CDR3 contains 14 residues. Germline lookup yields CDR1 MGHRA and CDR2 YSYEKL. CDR3 loop: CATRQGTGVDEQYF. Here the CDR3 DNA reads TGCGCCACCAGGCAGGGGACAGGGGTTGACGAGCAGTACTTC.

This CDR3 reads CASSLSGQRPQGSYEQYF. The CDR3, as DNA: TGCGCCAGCAGCTTAAGCGGACAGCGTCCTCAGGGTTCTTACGAGCAGTACTTC. The V call is TRBV5-1, the J call TRBJ2-7; D is perhaps TRBD1 (6 bases). The CDR3 is made up of 18 amino acids. The V gene's germline CDR1 is SGHRS and CDR2 YFSETQ. V shed 2 bases and J shed 4 bases, with 25 bases lying between them.

The V call is TRBV5-4, the J call TRBJ2-2; no clear D. The ends were cut back, 4 bases at V and 6 bases at J, with 16 bases in the middle. This CDR3 has 15 residues. CDR1 and CDR2 from the germline V gene are SGHNT and YYREEE (reference sequence). CDR3 residues: CASSKASAVAGELFF. CDR3 bases: TGTGCCAGCAGCAAAGCCTCGGCCGTCGCCGGGGAGCTGTTTTTT.

The chain links TRBV7-9 to TRBJ2-7; D call uncertain. Germline CDR1 reads SEHNR; CDR2 reads FQNEAQ (reference sequence). The CDR3 has 13 amino acids. Trimming removed 6 bases at V and 2 bases at J, with 11 bases between. CDR3 loop: CASSTGRTYEQYF. The CDR3 nucleotides read TGTGCCAGCAGTACCGGACGGACCTACGAGCAGTACTTC.

The chain uses TRBV9 and TRBJ1-5; tentatively, D is TRBD1 (5 bases). V was cut by 3 bases and J by 4 bases, with 17 bases left in between. This CDR3 spans 16 amino acids. Germline assignment: CDR1 SGDLS and CDR2 YYNGEE. The CDR3 region has the DNA TGTGCCAGCAGCGCCGGGGTCGGGGCTCTAAATCAGCCCCAGCATTTT. Amino acid sequence: CASSAGVGALNQPQHF.

This chain links TRBV7-3 with TRBJ1-2; unclear D gene. The CDR3 has 13 amino acids. Germline CDR1 is SGHTA and CDR2 is FQGTGA. V was trimmed by 2 bases and J by 4 bases, leaving 8 bases between them. CDR3 in amino acids: CASSLERVYGYTF. In DNA form, the CDR3 reads TGTGCCAGCAGCTTAGAAAGGGTCTATGGCTACACCTTC. Full variable domain (remainder filled in from reference TRBV7-3 and TRBJ1-2): GAGVSQTPSNKVTEKGKYVELRCDPISGHTALYWYRQSLGQGPEFLIYFQGTGAADDSGLPNDRFFAVRPEGSVSTLKIQRTERGDSAVYLCASSLERVYGYTFGSGTRLTVV.

CDR3 nucleotide sequence: TGTGCCAGCAGCTTAGGGGACCAGAGGAATGAGCAGTTCTTC. This encodes CASSLGDQRNEQFF. This chain uses TRBV7-9 with TRBJ2-1; D could derive from TRBD1 or TRBD2 (5 bases each). Germline CDR1 reads SEHNR; CDR2 reads FQNEAQ (reference sequence). V gave up 1 base and J gave up 7 bases, with 11 bases separating them. The CDR3 runs to 14 residues.